These 22 T cell receptor beta chains were all obtained from the same sample, sequenced in a study of blood T cell repertoires in COVID-19. The table came from immunoSEQ multiplex PCR; TCRdb's copy has only in-frame clones and leaves some out. Of tens of thousands of clones in the sample, roughly 84% were seen once. What was sequenced was peripheral blood. The source of these receptors is an elderly woman with acute or convalescent COVID-19.

This chain connects TRBV19 to TRBJ2-7, with TRBD1 as a possible D gene (6 bases). Trimming stripped 5 bases from V and 10 bases from J, with 12 bases between. The CDR3 covers 11 residues. Germline V gene data show CDR1 as LNHDA and CDR2 as SQIVND (reference sequence). The CDR3 spells CASSPGQSQYF. The CDR3 DNA follows: TGTGCCAGTAGTCCCGGACAGAGCCAGTACTTC.

The rearrangement uses TRBV4-2 and TRBJ2-3; D may be TRBD2 (6 bases). V lost 1 base to trimming and J lost 1 base, with 15 bases between them. Germline CDR1 reads LGHNA; CDR2 reads YNFKEQ. The CDR3 extends over 17 amino acids. DNA for the CDR3: TGTGCCAGCAGCCAAGGCAAGGCGGCTAGCGGCACAGATACGCAGTATTTT. Translating it yields CASSQGKAASGTDTQYF.

The CDR3 region is CASSSVTGRNEQFF. The CDR3 DNA reads as TGCGCCAGCAGCTCTGTGACAGGGCGCAATGAGCAGTTCTTC. V is TRBV5-1 and J is TRBJ2-1; 7 bases agree with TRBD1. The CDR3 totals 14 residues. The ends lost 3 bases at V and 6 bases at J; junction bases unmatched: 6. CDR1 and CDR2 from the germline V gene are SGHRS and YFSETQ.

The rearrangement uses TRBV6-5 and TRBJ2-5; D remains ambiguous. CDR3 length: 11 amino acids. The V end lost 8 bases, the J end lost 2 bases, and 6 bases lay between the germline ends. Germline V gene lookup returns CDR1 MNHEY and CDR2 SVGAGI. Here the CDR3 DNA reads TGTGCCAGCGGAGAGCAAGAGACCCAGTACTTC. Protein sequence: CASGEQETQYF.

The J gene is TRBJ1-6, the V gene TRBV30, with D unresolved. V lost 2 bases, J lost 7 bases, and 9 bases lay in between. The V gene's germline CDR1 is GTSNPN and CDR2 SVGIG (reference sequence). The CDR3 loop spans 13 amino acids. As DNA, the CDR3 is TGTGCCTGGAGTCTACAGAGAAATTCACCCCTCCACTTT. Translating it yields CAWSLQRNSPLHF.

The gene calls are TRBV19 and TRBJ2-3, with 10 bases fitting TRBD2. The CDR3 contains 15 residues. With 6 bases clipped from V and 5 bases from J, the junction kept 8 bases outside the gene matches. Germline V lookup: CDR1 LNHDA, CDR2 SQIVND (reference sequence). In DNA, the CDR3 is TGTGCCAGTAGCCTACTAGCGGGAATCCAAGATACGCAGTATTTT. This codes for CASSLLAGIQDTQYF.

The J gene is TRBJ2-3, the V gene TRBV10-3; 10 bases map to TRBD2. V dropped 4 bases and J dropped 4; count of bases not matched to a gene: 8. Germline V gene lookup returns CDR1 ENHRY and CDR2 SYGVKD. The CDR3 contains 16 residues. CDR3 residues: CAISGGSGRHSDTQYF. The CDR3, as DNA: TGTGCCATCAGTGGGGGTAGCGGGAGGCATTCAGATACGCAGTATTTT.

This sequence joins TRBV2 and TRBJ2-7; 8 nucleotides match TRBD1. This CDR3 is 14 amino acids long. V lost 4 bases, J lost 3 bases, and 5 bases stayed unmatched. Germline assignment: CDR1 SNHLY and CDR2 FYNNEI. DNA of the CDR3: TGTGCCAGCAGTGTTGGACAGGGACACTACGAGCAGTACTTC. Translating it yields CASSVGQGHYEQYF.

The sample holds one count of this clone. The V call is TRBV27, the J call TRBJ2-1, with D possibly TRBD1 on 6 matching bases. CDR3 length: 14 residues. V was trimmed by 7 bases and J by 4 bases, leaving 14 bases between them. The germline V gene encodes CDR1 MNHEY and CDR2 SMNVEV (reference sequence). The CDR3 sequence is CASNPGTPYNEQFF. The DNA of the CDR3 is TGTGCCAGCAACCCCGGGACACCTTACAATGAGCAGTTCTTC.

The chain employs TRBV20-1 and TRBJ2-1; 9 bases align to TRBD2. The CDR3 runs 15 residues. Germline CDR1 is DFQATT and CDR2 is SNEGSKA (reference sequence). J lost 0 bases, V lost 3 bases, and 3 bases had no gene match. The CDR3 coding sequence is TGCAGTGCTAGTCCTAGCGGGACCTCCTACAATGAGCAGTTCTTC. The encoded protein is CSASPSGTSYNEQFF.

This clone has a single count. The chain combines TRBV11-2 with TRBJ1-5; maybe TRBD1 (5 bases). Germline CDR1 reads SGHAT; CDR2 reads FQNNGV. There are 13 residues in the CDR3. V was cut by 0 bases and J by 9 bases, with 9 bases left in between. For the CDR3, the DNA is TGTGCCAGCAGCTTAGATCTCGGGGGGCCCCAGCATTTT. Its translation is CASSLDLGGPQHF.

This clone has only a few counts. The chain has TRBV5-1 and TRBJ2-1, with 7 bases that match TRBD2. The V gene's germline CDR1 is SGHRS and CDR2 YFSETQ. V lost 6 bases to trimming and J lost 4 bases; unmatched junction nucleotides: 10. There are 15 residues in the CDR3. CDR3 residues: CASNPGEGGYNEQFF. Here the CDR3 DNA reads TGCGCCAGCAACCCCGGGGAGGGTGGGTACAATGAGCAGTTCTTC.

V gene TRBV18 combines with J gene TRBJ1-2; D call uncertain. With 0 bases removed from V and 8 bases from J, the gap between germline ends came to 13 bases. The CDR3 contains 14 residues. CDR1 and CDR2 from the germline V gene are KGHSH and LQKENI. CDR3 bases: TGTGCCAGCTCACCACCGTCTGGTTCCGGGGGCTACACCTTC. This gives the protein CASSPPSGSGGYTF.

About this clone: The DNA is omitted, as the CDR3 cannot be located on it reliably, and the CDR3 follows TCRdb's listing. The chain uses TRBV21-1 and TRBJ2-5; the D call of TRBD2 is as the table states it, not checked on the DNA. TRBV21-1 is listed as a pseudogene. The CDR3 extends over 18 residues, inclusive of both ends. CDR3 residues: CASSKVGAGILREETQYF.

This chain joins TRBV4-1 and TRBJ2-3; 10 positions agree with TRBD2. The CDR3 covers 15 residues. Trimming cost V 5 bases and J 2 bases; bases outside gene matches: 4. CDR1 MGHRA and CDR2 YSYEKL come from the germline V gene. The CDR3 DNA is TGCGCCAGCAGCAGTACTAGCGGGGCCACAGATACGCAGTATTTT. Its protein is CASSSTSGATDTQYF.

The chain recombines TRBV5-1 with TRBJ2-7; D is ambiguous. CDR1 is SGHRS, CDR2 YFSETQ, per germline. Trimming shortened V by 0 bases and J by 4 bases, and 11 bases separated the two germline ends. The CDR3 loop spans 14 amino acids. CDR3 DNA: TGCGCCAGCAGCTTGGTACCAGCGAATTACGAGCAGTACTTC. It is translated as CASSLVPANYEQYF.

CDR3 sequence (DNA): TGTGCCAGCAGAGCGACAGCGGGAACGCAGTATTTT. This sequence encodes CASRATAGTQYF. This sequence joins TRBV12-3 or TRBV12-4 and TRBJ2-3; TRBD2 matches 7 bases. Unmatched junction bases numbered 6, after V lost 6 bases and J lost 9 bases. The CDR3 extends over 12 amino acids.

The chain combines TRBV27 with TRBJ2-1; 8 positions agree with TRBD2. The CDR3 totals 16 residues. J was trimmed by 3 bases and V by 5 bases; bases with no gene match: 9. CDR1 and CDR2 from the germline V gene are MNHEY and SMNVEV (reference sequence). CDR3: CASSGASGSFYNEQFF. In nucleotides, the CDR3 is TGTGCCAGCAGTGGGGCCAGCGGGAGTTTCTACAATGAGCAGTTCTTC.

J is TRBJ2-7 and V is TRBV6-5; 7 bases line up with TRBD1. V shed 4 bases, J shed 3 bases, and the junction held 6 bases outside the gene matches. CDR3 length: 14 amino acids. Germline CDR1 and CDR2: MNHEY and SVGAGI. The DNA for the CDR3 is TGTGCCAGCAGTTTAACGGGACAGCTCTACGAGCAGTACTTC. This sequence encodes CASSLTGQLYEQYF.

The V call is TRBV2, the J call TRBJ2-7; TRBD2 matches at 7 bases. In germline, CDR1 is SNHLY, CDR2 FYNNEI. CDR3 length: 16 amino acids. The CDR3 here is CPRWGGERVGSYEQYF. The CDR3 coding sequence is TGTCCCCGCTGGGGGGGGGAACGGGTGGGCTCCTACGAGCAGTACTTC. Full variable domain (outside the CDR3, taken from reference TRBV2 and TRBJ2-7): EPEVTQTPSHQVTQMGQEVILRCVPISNHLYFYWYRQILGQKVEFLVSFYNNEISEKSEIFDDQFSVERPDGSNFTLKIRSTKLEDSAMYFCPRWGGERVGSYEQYFGPGTRLTVT.

This sequence joins TRBV7-9 and TRBJ2-1, with D maybe TRBD2 (5 bases). Trimming removed 4 bases at V and 12 bases at J, with 10 bases between. Germline lookup yields CDR1 SEHNR and CDR2 FQNEAQ (reference sequence). This CDR3 is built from 11 residues. The chain's CDR3 is CASSSGTMQFF. Here the CDR3 DNA reads TGTGCCAGCAGCTCGGGAACGATGCAGTTCTTC.

The chain is built from TRBV27 and TRBJ2-7, with a possible D match to TRBD1 (6 bases). Germline V CDR1 and CDR2: MNHEY, SMNVEV (reference sequence). The CDR3 contains 13 residues. V lost 4 bases and J lost 5, with 12 bases in between. The CDR3 DNA reads TGTGCCAGCAGTTACACCAGGGGAGACGAGCAGTACTTC. This sequence encodes CASSYTRGDEQYF.